Listed below are T cell receptor beta chains from one sample, sequenced in a study of blood T cells in healthy people across ages. TCRdb reprocessed the 5' RACE reads with MiXCR, giving one entry per CDR3 protein. The data hold over 600,000 distinct CDR3 sequences, with more than 55% observed a single time. Specimen: blood. These receptors were obtained from a man aged 40-49 years in good health. Both conserved end residues are part of each CDR3. The D gene is left open where the match is weak. Clone sizes are given selectively: once, few, many, or a class where the clone is expanded.

TRBD1 few 16 TRBJ1-6 TRBV5-1 CASSLENQGVVSPLHF TGCGCCAGCAGCTTGGAGAATCAGGGGGTGGTTTCACCCCTCCACTTT
. . 16 TRBJ2-1 TRBV2 CASSPRPRGVGDEQFF TGTGCCAGCAGCCCCAGACCCCGAGGCGTGGGGGATGAGCAGTTCTTC
. . 14 TRBJ2-3 TRBV21-1 CASNRGHWTDTQYF TGTGCCAGCAACAGGGGTCACTGGACAGATACGCAGTATTTT
TRBD1 few 17 TRBJ2-5 TRBV28 CATLTDGQGPSQETQYF TGTGCCACCCTTACCGATGGACAGGGCCCCTCCCAAGAGACCCAGTACTTC
. once 17 TRBJ2-2 TRBV28 CASRKASASSNTGELFF TGTGCCAGCAGGAAGGCTTCAGCAAGTTCGAACACCGGGGAGCTGTTTTTT
TRBD2 . 14 TRBJ2-5 TRBV7-2 CASESGGRQETQYF TGTGCCAGCGAAAGCGGGGGGCGACAAGAGACCCAGTACTTC
TRBD1 . 15 TRBJ2-7 TRBV29-1 CSVGEGGYRSYEQYF TGCAGCGTCGGAGAAGGGGGCTACCGGTCCTACGAGCAGTACTTC
TRBD2 few 17 TRBJ2-3 TRBV12-3/TRBV12-4 CASSLEAGEGHTATQYF TGTGCCAGCAGTTTAGAGGCGGGAGAGGGCCACACAGCTACGCAGTATTTT
. few 14 TRBJ2-1 TRBV4-1 CASSQDKGSNEQFF TGCGCCAGCAGCCAAGATAAGGGTTCCAATGAGCAGTTCTTC
. few 15 TRBJ2-7 TRBV5-1 CASSPEEAAFYEQYF TGCGCCAGCTCGCCCGAAGAGGCAGCTTTCTACGAGCAGTACTTC
TRBD2 . 12 TRBJ2-2 TRBV5-1 CASNGLGGELFF TGCGCCAGCAACGGACTAGGTGGGGAGCTGTTTTTT
. . 18 TRBJ1-1 TRBV4-1 CASSQELLGRHLNTEAFF TGCGCCAGCAGCCAAGAATTGTTAGGCCGACACCTGAACACTGAAGCTTTCTTT
TRBD1 . 16 TRBJ1-5 TRBV4-3 CASSQVLGQGNQPQHF TGCGCCAGCAGCCAAGTTCTGGGACAGGGAAATCAGCCCCAGCATTTT
. . 15 TRBJ2-5 TRBV9 CASSVLPGVQETQYF TGTGCCAGCAGCGTCCTCCCAGGGGTGCAAGAGACCCAGTACTTC
. . 15 TRBJ2-1 TRBV5-1 CASSPYKTDYNEQFF TGCGCCAGCAGCCCATATAAGACAGACTACAATGAGCAGTTCTTC
. once 16 TRBJ2-4 TRBV5-4 CASSLLLGGTKNIQYF TGTGCCAGCAGCCTGTTACTAGGTGGAACCAAAAACATTCAGTACTTC
TRBD2 . 16 TRBJ2-2 TRBV27 CASSTAGGAYTGELFF TGTGCCAGCAGTACCGCGGGGGGGGCCTACACCGGGGAGCTGTTTTTT
. . 15 TRBJ2-3 TRBV6-4 CASSSDGVLTDTQYF TGTGCCAGCAGTTCCGACGGCGTTTTGACAGATACGCAGTATTTT
. few 13 TRBJ2-7 TRBV7-9 CASSSMNRYEQYF TGTGCCAGCAGCAGCATGAACCGCTACGAGCAGTACTTC
. many 13 TRBJ2-7 TRBV9 CASSLTDGGEQYF TGTGCCAGCAGCTTGACGGACGGCGGGGAGCAGTACTTC
. . 15 TRBJ2-7 TRBV5-1 CASSPYSSSSYEQYF TGCGCCAGCTCCCCCTATTCTTCTAGCTCCTACGAGCAGTACTTC
. . 12 TRBJ2-1 TRBV29-1 CSADPTGNEQFF TGCAGCGCAGACCCAACGGGAAATGAGCAGTTCTTC
. . 16 TRBJ2-5 TRBV20-1 CSAKPPLGLAVGTQYF TGCAGTGCTAAACCTCCTCTTGGCCTAGCTGTTGGGACCCAGTACTTC
. . 13 TRBJ2-7 TRBV6-5 CASTADPPTKQYF TGTGCCAGCACGGCAGACCCTCCTACGAAGCAGTACTTC
TRBD1 . 17 TRBJ1-4 TRBV2 CASTIPPGTALREKLFF TGTGCCAGCACCATACCACCAGGGACAGCCCTGAGGGAAAAACTGTTTTTT
TRBD1 . 13 TRBJ1-2 TRBV7-2 CASRGQGSYGYTF TGTGCCAGCAGAGGACAGGGAAGCTATGGCTACACCTTC
. . 16 TRBJ2-6 TRBV7-2 CASSFGQGTGANVLTF TGTGCCAGCAGCTTTGGCCAGGGGACGGGGGCCAACGTCCTGACTTTC
. . 12 TRBJ1-2 TRBV9 CASSVDSEGYTF TGTGCCAGCAGCGTAGATTCTGAAGGCTACACCTTC
. . 14 TRBJ2-7 TRBV5-6 CASSLMDGSNEQYF TGTGCCAGCAGCTTAATGGACGGATCCAATGAGCAGTACTTC
. few 13 TRBJ1-1 TRBV20-1 CSARVPPTVYAFF TGCAGTGCTAGAGTGCCCCCGACTGTTTATGCTTTCTTT
TRBD1 few 15 TRBJ1-4 TRBV10-3 CAIRREGGANEKLFF TGTGCCATCCGGCGGGAAGGGGGCGCAAATGAAAAACTGTTTTTT
. . 17 TRBJ2-1 TRBV2 CASSEYVLRDLLNEQFF TGTGCCAGCAGTGAATATGTTCTCCGGGACTTATTAAATGAGCAGTTCTTC
. . 14 TRBJ2-7 TRBV7-9 CASSQGEDRYEQYF TGTGCCAGCAGCCAGGGGGAGGACCGCTACGAGCAGTACTTC
. . 13 TRBJ2-3 TRBV28 CASSLDGLDTQYF TGTGCCAGCAGTTTAGACGGCCTGGATACGCAGTATTTT
. few 12 TRBJ2-4 TRBV6-5 CASRDTKNIQYF TGTGCCAGCAGGGACACTAAAAACATTCAGTACTTC
TRBD2 . 19 TRBJ2-5 TRBV28 CASSFKVSSGGRAEETQYF TGTGCCAGCAGTTTTAAGGTCTCTAGCGGGGGAAGGGCGGAAGAGACCCAGTACTTC
TRBD2 few 14 TRBJ2-1 TRBV3-1 CASSHGLDYNEQFF TGTGCCAGCAGCCATGGACTAGACTACAATGAGCAGTTCTTC
. . 14 TRBJ1-5 TRBV6-1 CASSDRQGGQPQHF TGTGCCAGCAGTGACCGGCAGGGAGGGCAGCCCCAGCATTTT
. few 15 TRBJ2-3 TRBV27 CASRTRFTSTDTQYF TGTGCCAGCAGAACTCGTTTTACTAGCACAGATACGCAGTATTTT
. . 11 TRBJ2-2 TRBV5-1 CASSGPAELFF TGCGCCAGCAGCGGACCCGCGGAGCTGTTTTTT
. few 15 TRBJ2-7 TRBV15 CATSSSGNAAYEQYF TGTGCCACCAGCTCCTCAGGAAATGCCGCCTACGAGCAGTACTTC